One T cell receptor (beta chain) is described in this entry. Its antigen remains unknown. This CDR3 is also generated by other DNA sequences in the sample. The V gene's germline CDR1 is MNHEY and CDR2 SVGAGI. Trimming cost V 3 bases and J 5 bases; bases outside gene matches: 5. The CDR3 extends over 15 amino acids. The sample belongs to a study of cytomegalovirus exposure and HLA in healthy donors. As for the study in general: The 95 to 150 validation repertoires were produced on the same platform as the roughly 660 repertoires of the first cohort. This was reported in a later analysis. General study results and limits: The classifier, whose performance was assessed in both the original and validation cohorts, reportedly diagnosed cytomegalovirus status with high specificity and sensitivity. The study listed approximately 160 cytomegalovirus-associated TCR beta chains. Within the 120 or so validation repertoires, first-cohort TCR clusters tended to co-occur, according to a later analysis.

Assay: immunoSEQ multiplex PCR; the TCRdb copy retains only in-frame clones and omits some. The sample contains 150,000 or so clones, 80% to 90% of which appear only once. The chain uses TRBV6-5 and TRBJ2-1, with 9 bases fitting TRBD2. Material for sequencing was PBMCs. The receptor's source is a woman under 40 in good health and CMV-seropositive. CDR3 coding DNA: TGTGCCAGCAGTTATGGGCGGGGGGGCCACAATGAGCAGTTCTTC. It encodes CASSYGRGGHNEQFF.